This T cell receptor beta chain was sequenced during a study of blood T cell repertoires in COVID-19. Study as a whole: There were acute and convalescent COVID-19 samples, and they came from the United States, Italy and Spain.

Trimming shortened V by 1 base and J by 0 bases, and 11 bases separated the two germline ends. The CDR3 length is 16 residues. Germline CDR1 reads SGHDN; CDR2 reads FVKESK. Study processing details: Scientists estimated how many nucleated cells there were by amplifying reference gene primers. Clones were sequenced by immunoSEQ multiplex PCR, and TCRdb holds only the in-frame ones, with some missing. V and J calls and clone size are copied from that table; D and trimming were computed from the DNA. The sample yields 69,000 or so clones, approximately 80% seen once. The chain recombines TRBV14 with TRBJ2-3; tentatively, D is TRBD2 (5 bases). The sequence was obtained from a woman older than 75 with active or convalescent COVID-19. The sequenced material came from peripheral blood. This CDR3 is CASSQVKWESTDTQYF. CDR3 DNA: TGTGCCAGCAGCCAAGTTAAGTGGGAGAGCACAGATACGCAGTATTTT. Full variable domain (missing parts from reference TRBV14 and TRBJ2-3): EAGVTQFPSHSVIEKGQTVTLRCDPISGHDNLYWYRRVMGKEIKFLLHFVKESKQDESGMPNNRFLAERTGGTYSTLKVQPAELEDSGVYFCASSQVKWESTDTQYFGPGTRLTVL.